Described below is a single T cell receptor beta chain sequence and its context. Per the study methods: Using reference gene primer amplification, nucleated cell counts were estimated. Clones were sequenced by immunoSEQ multiplex PCR, and TCRdb holds only the in-frame ones, with some missing. Clonal size and the V and J genes are those of that table, whereas D and trimming came from the DNA. The data hold around 180,000 clones, with more than 75% observed a single time. The sample is drawn from a study of blood T cell repertoires in COVID-19. About the study: Sites across the United States, Italy and Spain contributed samples from acute and convalescent COVID-19. PBMCs, B-cell-depleted T cells, or T cells were the source of the cDNA or gDNA that made up the material.

Trimming took 2 bases from V and 3 from J; bases not matched to a gene: 5. This CDR3 is built from 16 residues. Germline V lookup: CDR1 KGHSH, CDR2 LQKENI. The sequence was collected from a human donor in a cohort sampled during active COVID-19. This chain links TRBV18 with TRBJ2-3; 10 positions agree with TRBD2. The sequenced sample was peripheral blood. The CDR3 DNA sequence: TGTGCCAGCTCACCATTAGCGGGGGGCCCGACAGATACGCAGTATTTT. Its translation: CASSPLAGGPTDTQYF.